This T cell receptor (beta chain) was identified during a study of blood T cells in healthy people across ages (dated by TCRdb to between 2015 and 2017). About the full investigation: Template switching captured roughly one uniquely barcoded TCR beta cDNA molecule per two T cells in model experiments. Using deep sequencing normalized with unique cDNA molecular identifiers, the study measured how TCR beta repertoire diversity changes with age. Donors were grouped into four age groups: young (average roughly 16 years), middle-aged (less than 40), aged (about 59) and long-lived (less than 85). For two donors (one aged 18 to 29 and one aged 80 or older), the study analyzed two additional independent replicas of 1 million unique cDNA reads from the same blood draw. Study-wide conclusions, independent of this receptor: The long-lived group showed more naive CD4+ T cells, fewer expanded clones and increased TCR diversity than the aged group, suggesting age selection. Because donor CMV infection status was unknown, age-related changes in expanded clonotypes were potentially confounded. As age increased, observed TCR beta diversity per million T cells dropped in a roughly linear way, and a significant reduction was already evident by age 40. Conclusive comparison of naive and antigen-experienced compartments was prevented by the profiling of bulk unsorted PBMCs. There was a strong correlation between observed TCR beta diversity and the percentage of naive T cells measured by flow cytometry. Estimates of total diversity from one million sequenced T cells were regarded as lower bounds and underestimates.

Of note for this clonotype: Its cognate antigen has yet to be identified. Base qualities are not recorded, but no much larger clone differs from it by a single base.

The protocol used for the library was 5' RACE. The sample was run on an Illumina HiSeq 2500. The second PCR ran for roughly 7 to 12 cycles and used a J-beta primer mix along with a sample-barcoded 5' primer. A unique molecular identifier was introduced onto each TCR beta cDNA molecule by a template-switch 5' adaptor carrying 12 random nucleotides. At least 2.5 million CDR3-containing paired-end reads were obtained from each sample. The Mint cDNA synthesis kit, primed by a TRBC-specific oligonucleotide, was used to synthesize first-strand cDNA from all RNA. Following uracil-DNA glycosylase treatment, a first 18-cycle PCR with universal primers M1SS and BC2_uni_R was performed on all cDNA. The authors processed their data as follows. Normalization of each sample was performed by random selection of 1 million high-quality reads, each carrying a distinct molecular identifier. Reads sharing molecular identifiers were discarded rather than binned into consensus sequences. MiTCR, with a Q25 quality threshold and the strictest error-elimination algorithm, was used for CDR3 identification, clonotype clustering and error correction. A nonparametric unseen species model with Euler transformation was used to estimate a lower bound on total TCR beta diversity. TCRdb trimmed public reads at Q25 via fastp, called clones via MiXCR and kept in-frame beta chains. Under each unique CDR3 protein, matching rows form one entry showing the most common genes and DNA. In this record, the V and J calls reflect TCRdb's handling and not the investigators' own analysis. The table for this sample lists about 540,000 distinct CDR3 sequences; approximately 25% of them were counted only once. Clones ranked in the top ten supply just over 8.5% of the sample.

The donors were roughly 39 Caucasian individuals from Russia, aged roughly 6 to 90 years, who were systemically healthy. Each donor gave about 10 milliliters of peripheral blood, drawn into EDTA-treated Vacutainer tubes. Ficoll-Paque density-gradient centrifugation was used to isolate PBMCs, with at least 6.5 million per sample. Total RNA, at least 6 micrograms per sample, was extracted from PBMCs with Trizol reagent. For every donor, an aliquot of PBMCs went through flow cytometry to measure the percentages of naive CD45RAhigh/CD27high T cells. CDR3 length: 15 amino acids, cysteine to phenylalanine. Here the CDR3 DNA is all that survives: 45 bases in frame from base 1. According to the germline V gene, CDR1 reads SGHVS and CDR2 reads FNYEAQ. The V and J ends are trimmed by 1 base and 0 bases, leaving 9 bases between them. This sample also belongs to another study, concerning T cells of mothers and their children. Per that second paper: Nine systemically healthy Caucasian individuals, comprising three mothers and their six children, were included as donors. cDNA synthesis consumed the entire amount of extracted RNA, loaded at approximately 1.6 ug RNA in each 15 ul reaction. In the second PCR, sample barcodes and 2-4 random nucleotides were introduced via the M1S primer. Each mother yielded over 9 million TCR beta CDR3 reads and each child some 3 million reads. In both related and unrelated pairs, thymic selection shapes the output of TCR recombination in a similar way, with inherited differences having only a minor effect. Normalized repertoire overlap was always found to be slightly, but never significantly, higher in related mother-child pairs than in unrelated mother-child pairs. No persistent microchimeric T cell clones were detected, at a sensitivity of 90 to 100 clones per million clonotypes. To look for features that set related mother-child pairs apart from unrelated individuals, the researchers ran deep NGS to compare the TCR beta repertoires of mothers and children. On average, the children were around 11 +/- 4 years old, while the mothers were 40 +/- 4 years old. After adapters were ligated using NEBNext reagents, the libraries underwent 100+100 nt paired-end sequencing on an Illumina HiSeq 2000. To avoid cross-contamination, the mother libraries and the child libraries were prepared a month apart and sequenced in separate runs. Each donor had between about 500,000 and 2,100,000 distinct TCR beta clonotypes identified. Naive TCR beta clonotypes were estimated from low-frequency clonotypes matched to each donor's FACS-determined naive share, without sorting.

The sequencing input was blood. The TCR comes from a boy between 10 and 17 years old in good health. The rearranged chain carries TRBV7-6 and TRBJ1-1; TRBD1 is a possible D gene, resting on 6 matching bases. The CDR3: CASSLGRGLNTEAFF. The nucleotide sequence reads TGTGCCAGCAGCTTAGGAAGGGGGTTGAACACTGAAGCTTTCTTT.